The 6 T cell receptor beta chains presented below share a single source sample, sequenced in a study of cytomegalovirus exposure and HLA in healthy donors. The study ran its PCR with 60 Vbeta and 13 Jbeta primers. Only in-frame clones appear in the TCRdb table, and some are missing; sequencing was by immunoSEQ multiplex PCR. Its listing shows tens of thousands of clones. The sequenced sample consisted of PBMCs. These TCRs come from a woman in her forties in good health and CMV-seropositive.

The rearrangement uses TRBV27 and TRBJ1-6; D gene uncertain. CDR1 and CDR2 from the germline V gene are MNHEY and SMNVEV (reference sequence). CDR3 size: 17 residues. Trimming removed 3 bases at V and 0 bases at J, with 12 bases between. The CDR3 DNA follows: TGTGCCAGCAGTTTCGGGAGGACCTTCTCCTATAATTCACCCCTCCACTTT. This sequence encodes CASSFGRTFSYNSPLHF.

The gene calls are TRBV27 and TRBJ2-7, with TRBD1 matching 11 bases. After removal of 5 bases from V and 3 bases from J, the junction contained 3 bases not matched to a gene. This CDR3 has 14 residues. Germline CDR1 reads MNHEY; CDR2 reads SMNVEV (reference sequence). The CDR3 DNA sequence: TGTGCCAGCAGTCCTGGGACAGGGGGCTACGAGCAGTACTTC. This encodes CASSPGTGGYEQYF.

V and J are TRBV6-6 and TRBJ2-7, with TRBD2 identical over 9 bases. Germline trimming cut 6 bases from V and 2 bases from J; bases unmatched to any gene: 8. This CDR3 spans 15 amino acids. Germline assignment: CDR1 MNHNY and CDR2 SVGAGI (reference sequence). CDR3 bases: TGTGCCAGCAGACGCTTTAGCGGGAGCCCCTACGAGCAGTACTTC. Its translation: CASRRFSGSPYEQYF.

V is TRBV6-5 and J is TRBJ1-1, with 8 bases matching TRBD1. The CDR3 has 11 residues. J lost 11 bases, V lost 7 bases, and 6 bases had no gene match. Germline V CDR1 and CDR2: MNHEY, SVGAGI. The CDR3: CASTDRGLAFF. CDR3 DNA sequence: TGTGCCAGCACCGACAGGGGCCTCGCTTTCTTT.

The chain links TRBV7-2 to TRBJ1-4; 7 bases are a match to TRBD1. This CDR3 spans 15 amino acids. After removal of 2 bases from V and 7 bases from J, the junction contained 7 bases not matched to a gene. Germline V gives CDR1 SGHTA, CDR2 FQGNSA. The CDR3 DNA follows: TGTGCCAGCAGCTTATCGGGCAGGGGGGCTGAAAAACTGTTTTTT. Protein product: CASSLSGRGAEKLFF. The full variable domain, rest sourced from reference TRBV7-2 and TRBJ1-4, is GAGVSQSPSNKVTEKGKDVELRCDPISGHTALYWYRQSLGQGLEFLIYFQGNSAPDKSGLPSDRFSAERTGGSVSTLTIQRTQQEDSAVYLCASSLSGRGAEKLFFGSGTQLSVL.

This rearrangement joins TRBV28 to TRBJ2-2, with D tentatively TRBD1 (6 bases). The CDR3 contains 14 residues. Trimming shortened V by 3 bases and J by 7 bases, and 12 bases separated the two germline ends. CDR1 and CDR2 (germline): MDHEN, SYDVKM. The CDR3 loop reads CASSLSRGGGELFF. The CDR3 bases are TGTGCCAGCAGTTTGTCCAGGGGTGGCGGGGAGCTGTTTTTT.